The clone carrying this T cell receptor beta chain showed up just once. V shed 1 base and J 6 bases; nucleotides not matched to a gene: 0. Germline loops: CDR1 MDHEN, CDR2 SYDVKM. There are 14 residues in the CDR3. Each participant's cohort was designated according to participant-reported clinical history. These data originate in a study of blood T cell repertoires in COVID-19. Profiling relied on immunoSEQ multiplex PCR, and the TCRdb table lists in-frame clones only, not all of them. The sample gives 330,000 or so clones, roughly nine tenths of which show up once; about 3% is in the top ten. The sequence was collected from a woman in her 30s who had recovered from COVID-19. The sequenced sample consisted of PBMCs or T cells enriched from blood (not recorded which). The chain has TRBV28 and TRBJ2-2; TRBD2 agrees at 9 bases. CDR3 bases: TGTGCCAGCAGTTTATTAGCGGGAGCCGGGGAGCTGTTTTTT. Translating it yields CASSLLAGAGELFF.